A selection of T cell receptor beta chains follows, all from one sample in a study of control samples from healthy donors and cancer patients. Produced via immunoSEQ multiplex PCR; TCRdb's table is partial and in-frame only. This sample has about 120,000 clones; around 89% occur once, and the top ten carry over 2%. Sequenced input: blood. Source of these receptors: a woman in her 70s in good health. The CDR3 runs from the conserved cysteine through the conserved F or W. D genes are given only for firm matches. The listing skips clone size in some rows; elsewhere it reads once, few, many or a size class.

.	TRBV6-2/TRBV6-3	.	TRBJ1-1	CASSKQVNTEAFF	TGTGCCAGCAGTAAACAGGTTAACACTGAAGCTTTCTTT
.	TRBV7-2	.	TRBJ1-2	CASSLVGGALHGYGYTF	TGTGCCAGCAGCTTAGTTGGGGGGGCGCTCCACGGCTATGGCTACACCTTC
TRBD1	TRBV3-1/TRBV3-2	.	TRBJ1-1	CASSHLDREGTEAFF	TGTGCCAGCAGCCATCTGGACAGGGAGGGCACTGAAGCTTTCTTT
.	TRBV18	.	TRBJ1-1	CASSPAQVRGGTEAFF	TGTGCCAGCTCACCAGCGCAGGTTCGAGGGGGCACTGAAGCTTTCTTT
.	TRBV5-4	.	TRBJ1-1	CASMRRGGNTEAFF	TGTGCCAGCATGCGGCGGGGCGGTAACACTGAAGCTTTCTTT
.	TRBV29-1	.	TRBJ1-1	CSVEDPRLNTEAFF	TGCAGCGTTGAAGATCCACGGTTGAACACTGAAGCTTTCTTT
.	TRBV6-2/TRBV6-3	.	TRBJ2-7	CASSYLSVTYEQYF	TGTGCCAGCAGTTACCTTAGCGTTACCTACGAGCAGTACTTC
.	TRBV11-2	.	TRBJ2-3	CASRGARLDTQYF	TGTGCCAGCAGGGGAGCCCGGCTAGATACGCAGTATTTT
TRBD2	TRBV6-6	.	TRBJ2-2	CASSYTSGVYTGELFF	TGTGCCAGCAGTTATACTAGCGGGGTGTACACCGGGGAGCTGTTTTTT
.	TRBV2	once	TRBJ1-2	CATQGEGSGYTF	TGTGCCACACAAGGGGAAGGTTCTGGCTACACCTTC
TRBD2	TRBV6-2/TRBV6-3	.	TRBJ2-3	CASSPRGGVFTDTQYF	TGTGCCAGCAGCCCCCGTGGGGGGGTGTTTACAGATACGCAGTATTTT
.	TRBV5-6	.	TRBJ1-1	CASSLGHRNTEAFF	TGTGCCAGCAGCTTGGGGCACCGGAACACTGAAGCTTTCTTT
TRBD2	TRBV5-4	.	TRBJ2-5	CASSFGSGGARETQYF	TGTGCCAGCAGCTTCGGTAGCGGGGGGGCGAGGGAGACCCAGTACTTC
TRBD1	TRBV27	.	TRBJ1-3	CASSMTGTHSGNTIYF	TGTGCCAGCAGTATGACAGGGACCCACTCTGGAAACACCATATATTTT
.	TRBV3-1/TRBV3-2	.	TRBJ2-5	CASSPPGRETQYF	TGTGCCAGCAGCCCCCCGGGGAGGGAGACCCAGTACTTC
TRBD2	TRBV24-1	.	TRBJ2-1	CATSDSSGGGNEQFF	TGTGCCACCAGTGATAGTTCGGGGGGAGGCAATGAGCAGTTCTTC
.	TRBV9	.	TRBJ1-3	CASSVEGPGSGNTIYF	TGTGCCAGCAGCGTAGAAGGCCCAGGGTCAGGAAACACCATATATTTT
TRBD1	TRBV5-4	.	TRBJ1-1	CASSNKRDSATEAFF	TGTGCCAGCAGCAACAAGAGGGACAGTGCAACTGAAGCTTTCTTT
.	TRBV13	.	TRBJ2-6	CAAAGGIGANVLTF	TGTGCAGCGGCAGGGGGGATTGGGGCCAACGTCCTGACTTTC
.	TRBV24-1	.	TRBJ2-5	CATSDPRGPPGWTQYF	TGTGCCACCAGTGATCCCCGCGGCCCTCCGGGTTGGACCCAGTACTTC
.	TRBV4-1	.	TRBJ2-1	CASSRYNEQFF	TGCGCCAGCAGCCGCTACAATGAGCAGTTCTTC
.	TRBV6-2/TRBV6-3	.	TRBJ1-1	CASSYFGRIEAFF	TGTGCCAGCAGTTACTTTGGACGTATTGAAGCTTTCTTT
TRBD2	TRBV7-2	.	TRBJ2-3	CASSPQGGGTDTQYF	TGTGCCAGCAGCCCCCAGGGCGGGGGGACAGATACGCAGTATTTT
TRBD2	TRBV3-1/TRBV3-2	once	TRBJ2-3	CASSQAGDTDTQYF	TGTGCCAGCAGCCAGGCGGGGGACACAGATACGCAGTATTTT
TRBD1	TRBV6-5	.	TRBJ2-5	CASSWGRGETQYF	TGTGCCAGCAGTTGGGGCAGGGGGGAGACCCAGTACTTC
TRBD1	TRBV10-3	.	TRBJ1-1	CAIKGTGTTEAFF	TGTGCCATCAAGGGGACAGGGACCACTGAAGCTTTCTTT
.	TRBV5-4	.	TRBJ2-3	CAGASGTPSTDTQYF	TGTGCCGGCGCCTCCGGGACACCTAGCACAGATACGCAGTATTTT
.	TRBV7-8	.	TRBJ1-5	CASSLSGTSNQPQHF	TGTGCCAGCAGCCTCTCGGGGACCTCCAATCAGCCCCAGCATTTT
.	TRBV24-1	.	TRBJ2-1	CATSDSAGQYYNEQFF	TGTGCCACCAGTGATTCGGCAGGGCAATACTACAATGAGCAGTTCTTC
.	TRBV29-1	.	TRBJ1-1	CSVLNMNTEAFF	TGCAGCGTTCTCAACATGAACACTGAAGCTTTCTTT
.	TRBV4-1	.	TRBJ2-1	CASSPKRLRAGLGSYNEQFF	TGCGCCAGCAGCCCGAAAAGGCTCAGGGCGGGGCTGGGCTCCTACAATGAGCAGTTCTTC